This T cell receptor (beta chain) was captured by sequencing in a study of blood T cell repertoires in COVID-19. Study-wide background: In each case, the material was cDNA or gDNA derived from T cells, B-cell-depleted T cells, or PBMCs.

Germline CDR1 reads MGHRA; CDR2 reads YSYEKL. The CDR3 is made up of 14 amino acids. The V end lost 2 bases, the J end lost 4 bases, and 10 bases lay between the germline ends. Clones were read by immunoSEQ multiplex PCR, and TCRdb kept only the in-frame ones, dropping some. The sample includes some 450,000 clones, approximately 88% of them seen just once. The sequence was collected from a woman between 45 and 65 years old with COVID-19, enrolled during active disease. The specimen sequenced was peripheral blood. The rearrangement joins TRBV4-1 to TRBJ2-3, with D maybe TRBD2 (6 bases). In DNA, the CDR3 is TGCGCCAGCAGCCAACAGACTAGAGCAGATACGCAGTATTTT. Translating gives CASSQQTRADTQYF.